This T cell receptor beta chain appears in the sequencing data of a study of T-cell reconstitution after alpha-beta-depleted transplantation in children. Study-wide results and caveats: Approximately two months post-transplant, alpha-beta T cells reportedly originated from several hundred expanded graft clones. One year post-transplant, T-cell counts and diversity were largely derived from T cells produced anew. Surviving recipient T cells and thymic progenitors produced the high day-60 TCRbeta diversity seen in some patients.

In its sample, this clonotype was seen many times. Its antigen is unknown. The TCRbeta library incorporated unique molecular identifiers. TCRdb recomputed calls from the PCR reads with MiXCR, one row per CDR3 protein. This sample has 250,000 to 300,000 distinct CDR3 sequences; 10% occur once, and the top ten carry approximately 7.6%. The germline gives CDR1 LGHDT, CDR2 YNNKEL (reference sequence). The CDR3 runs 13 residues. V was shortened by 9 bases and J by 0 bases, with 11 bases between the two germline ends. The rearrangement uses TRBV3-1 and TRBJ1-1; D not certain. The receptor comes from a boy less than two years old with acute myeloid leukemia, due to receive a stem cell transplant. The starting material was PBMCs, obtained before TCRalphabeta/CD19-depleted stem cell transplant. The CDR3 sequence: CASGDFMNTEAFF. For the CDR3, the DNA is TGTGCCAGTGGGGATTTTATGAACACTGAAGCTTTCTTT.